Following are 9 T cell receptor beta chains from one sample sequenced in a study of yellow fever vaccine responses in identical twins. TCRdb passed the RT-PCR reads through MiXCR, listing each CDR3 protein once. This table holds about 19,000 distinct CDR3 sequences, around 70% found once. The sequences come from T cells from blood (PBMCs), unsorted or a sorted subset (not recorded which), collected before or after yellow fever vaccination (not recorded which). The origin of the receptors is a woman between 18 and 30 years old who received the yellow fever vaccine.

This clonotype was seen a handful of times. The chain employs TRBV11-3 and TRBJ1-5; 9 bases fit TRBD1. CDR1 and CDR2 (germline): SGHNT, YENEEA. This CDR3 has 17 residues. Unmatched junction bases numbered 8, after V lost 5 bases and J lost 0 bases. The CDR3: CASSEDRGTHSNQPQHF. The DNA for the CDR3 is TGTGCCAGCAGCGAAGACAGGGGGACACATAGCAATCAGCCCCAGCATTTT.

V gene TRBV6-2 or TRBV6-3 combines with J gene TRBJ2-7; no reliable D call. Germline CDR1 reads MNHEY; CDR2 reads SVGEGT. V lost 3 bases and J 2 bases, leaving 5 bases between the germline ends. This CDR3 has 12 amino acids. CDR3 sequence (DNA): TGTGCCAGCAGTTATGGACCCTACGAGCAGTACTTC. This sequence encodes CASSYGPYEQYF.

This sequence joins TRBV29-1 and TRBJ2-1, with D possibly matching TRBD1 (6 bases). CDR3 length equals 13 residues. With 2 bases removed from V and 7 bases from J, the gap between germline ends came to 12 bases. Per the germline V gene, CDR1 is SQVTM and CDR2 is ANQGSEA. Written as DNA, the CDR3 is TGCAGCGTTGAAATCTTGCAGGGGAATGAGCAGTTCTTC. Protein product: CSVEILQGNEQFF.

This chain uses TRBV12-3 or TRBV12-4 with TRBJ2-5; weak D call: TRBD1 (5 bases). Trimming took off 8 bases at V and 2 bases at J, with 15 bases between the two ends. CDR3 size: 14 residues. CDR3 nucleotides: TGTGCCAGCGGGAAGGGGCCCGCACAAGAGACCCAGTACTTC. Translated, it gives CASGKGPAQETQYF.

This chain links TRBV4-3 with TRBJ2-1, with 12 bases identical to TRBD2. CDR3 size: 17 residues. V trimming: 0 bases; J trimming: 7 bases; junction bases outside the gene matches: 7. CDR1 and CDR2 from the germline V gene are LGHNA and YSLEER. The CDR3 bases are TGCGCCAGCAGCCAAGACCTGACTAGCGGGGGAAAAAATGAGCAGTTCTTC. Its translation is CASSQDLTSGGKNEQFF.

The chain recombines TRBV5-1 with TRBJ2-1, with unresolved D. The CDR3 consists of 14 residues. CDR1 is SGHRS, CDR2 YFSETQ, per germline. The V end was cut by 4 bases, the J end by 8 bases, with 16 bases between. CDR3 sequence reads: CASSQFGVLYEQFF. In DNA, the CDR3 is TGCGCCAGCAGCCAGTTTGGGGTATTATATGAGCAGTTCTTC.

This clonotype turned up a few times. The chain links TRBV20-1 to TRBJ2-5; D gene unclear. The germline gives CDR1 DFQATT, CDR2 SNEGSKA (reference sequence). V lost 2 bases, J lost 7 bases, and 17 bases lay in between. The CDR3 sequence is 14 residues long. The CDR3 bases are TGCAGTGCTAGAACCCTGGGCGCCGGCGGGACCCAGTACTTC. This gives the protein CSARTLGAGGTQYF.

The rearrangement links TRBV11-1 to TRBJ1-1; 7 bases are a match to TRBD1. With 1 base clipped from V and 0 bases from J, the junction kept 8 bases outside the gene matches. Germline-derived CDR1 and CDR2 are SGHAT and FQDESV (reference sequence). The CDR3 has 17 amino acids. DNA of the CDR3: TGTGCCAGCAGCTTAGTTTCAGGGGGGCCTATGAACACTGAAGCTTTCTTT. Its protein product is CASSLVSGGPMNTEAFF.

V is TRBV11-3 and J is TRBJ2-2; D call uncertain. CDR3 size: 14 residues. The germline CDR1 and CDR2 sequences are SGHNT and YENEEA. Trimming took off 0 bases at V and 4 bases at J, with 6 bases between the two ends. The chain's CDR3 is CASSLDPTTGELFF. CDR3 DNA sequence: TGTGCCAGCAGCTTAGATCCCACCACCGGGGAGCTGTTTTTT.